These 15 T cell receptor beta chains originate from one sample sequenced in a study of CD8 T cells in ankylosing spondylitis. These TCRs are of unknown antigen specificity. Study-wide points: A motif in TCR beta, a set of 8 or 9 highly homologous variants, appeared characteristic of ankylosing spondylitis blood.

TCRdb reprocessed the 5' RACE reads via MiXCR and lists one record per CDR3 protein. The data contain about 130,000 distinct CDR3 sequences, about 15% of them singletons. The sequenced material came from blood, either unsorted or a sorted T cell fraction (not recorded which). The receptors stem from a male donor with ankylosing spondylitis.

The rearrangement links TRBV20-1 to TRBJ2-1; TRBD2 matches 16 bases. CDR3 length equals 16 residues. The V gene end was trimmed by 3 bases and the J gene end by 9 bases; junction bases not matched to a gene: 8. Germline CDR1 and CDR2: DFQATT and SNEGSKA (reference sequence). The CDR3 protein is CSARGTSGRASSEQFF. CDR3 DNA: TGCAGTGCTAGGGGGACTAGCGGGAGGGCTAGTAGTGAGCAGTTCTTC.

This clonotype was counted ten times or more. The V and J genes are TRBV12-3 or TRBV12-4 and TRBJ2-1, with 12 bases aligning to TRBD2. This CDR3 region has 16 residues. V shed 2 bases, J shed 5 bases, and the junction held 4 bases outside the gene matches. The DNA of the CDR3 is TGTGCCAGCAGTTTACCGGGACTAGCGGGTGACAATGAGCAGTTCTTC. Its protein product is CASSLPGLAGDNEQFF.

This clonotype was counted a few times. As DNA, the CDR3 is TGTGCCAGCAGCGTAGCGAGCGGGCCGTCCTACGAGCAGTACTTC. This translates into CASSVASGPSYEQYF. The chain combines TRBV9 with TRBJ2-7, with D possibly matching TRBD2 (6 bases). V lost 0 bases, J lost 1 base, and 11 bases lay in between. Germline-derived CDR1 and CDR2 are SGDLS and YYNGEE. This CDR3 spans 15 amino acids.

In this sample, this clonotype turned up a few times. The rearrangement joins TRBV2 to TRBJ2-7, with 9 bases matching TRBD1. The V gene end was trimmed by 8 bases and the J gene end by 8 bases; junction bases not matched to a gene: 7. The CDR3 contains 12 residues. Germline loops: CDR1 SNHLY, CDR2 FYNNEI. CDR3 protein: CASESTGGKQYF. The CDR3 DNA sequence: TGTGCCAGCGAGTCGACAGGGGGGAAGCAGTACTTC.

The chain links TRBV28 to TRBJ1-5; D gene unclear. From germline, CDR1 is MDHEN and CDR2 SYDVKM. The CDR3 spans 16 residues. V was pared by 8 bases and J by 0 bases, with 17 bases between. CDR3 loop: CASFTRSTYSNQPQHF. CDR3 sequence (DNA): TGTGCCAGCTTTACTCGAAGTACCTATAGCAATCAGCCCCAGCATTTT.

This clonotype was picked up many times. The chain recombines TRBV12-3 or TRBV12-4 with TRBJ2-1; 8 nucleotides line up with TRBD2. Trimming took 3 bases from V and 4 from J; bases not matched to a gene: 5. The CDR3 extends over 15 amino acids. The CDR3 coding sequence is TGTGCCAGCAGTTTGAGCGGGAGTAGTTACAATGAGCAGTTCTTC. Its translation is CASSLSGSSYNEQFF.

This clonotype was picked up a small number of times. The chain combines TRBV5-1 with TRBJ2-7; weak D call: TRBD2 (5 bases). The CDR3 sequence is 16 residues long. Germline-derived CDR1 and CDR2 are SGHRS and YFSETQ. The V end was cut by 0 bases, the J end by 5 bases, with 18 bases between. CDR3 DNA: TGCGCCAGCAGCTTGGTAGGTCTAGCTGGGATCGACGAGCAGTACTTC. Translation: CASSLVGLAGIDEQYF.

This clonotype is categorized as medium-sized (0.01 to 0.1%). The chain couples TRBV5-5 to TRBJ2-7; no definite D call. Germline assignment: CDR1 SGHKS and CDR2 YYEKEE (reference sequence). V was trimmed by 2 bases and J by 0 bases, leaving 6 bases between them. This CDR3 spans 13 amino acids. The DNA of the CDR3 is TGTGCCAGCAGCTTCGGATCCTCCTACGAGCAGTACTTC. Translating it yields CASSFGSSYEQYF.

This clonotype was detected only a few times. The J gene is TRBJ2-2, the V gene TRBV7-8; 13 bases fit TRBD2. Germline V CDR1 and CDR2: SGHVS, FQNEAQ. This CDR3 has 17 amino acids. The J segment lost 4 bases and the V segment lost 4 bases, leaving 6 bases of the junction unmatched. In DNA, the CDR3 is TGTGCCAGCAGCTCGGGGGGACTAGCGGGAATCACCGGGGAGCTGTTTTTT. Protein sequence: CASSSGGLAGITGELFF.

V gene TRBV7-9 combines with J gene TRBJ1-1; TRBD1 might be the D (5 bases). There are 15 residues in the CDR3. CDR1 is SEHNR, CDR2 FQNEAQ, per germline (reference sequence). Trimming stripped 6 bases from V and 1 base from J, with 15 bases between. The CDR3 loop reads CASRPPGQGNTEAFF. DNA of the CDR3: TGTGCCAGCAGACCCCCAGGGCAGGGGAACACTGAAGCTTTCTTT.

This clonotype was counted ten times or more. The gene calls are TRBV6-2 or TRBV6-3 and TRBJ2-1, with D unclear. CDR1 and CDR2 (germline): MNHEY, SVGEGT. The V gene lost 6 bases and the J gene lost 7 bases, with 25 bases spanning the gap. This CDR3 has 17 amino acids. CDR3 loop: CASRSAGNPTQGNEQFF. The CDR3 nucleotides read TGTGCCAGCAGATCCGCAGGAAACCCAACCCAAGGGAATGAGCAGTTCTTC.

The J gene is TRBJ1-5, the V gene TRBV24-1, with D perhaps matching TRBD1 (5 bases). With 3 bases removed from V and 3 bases from J, the gap between germline ends came to 8 bases. From germline, CDR1 is KGHDR and CDR2 SFDVKD. The CDR3 has 14 amino acids. CDR3 in DNA: TGTGCCACCAGTGATGGGACGTACAATCAGCCCCAGCATTTT. It specifies CATSDGTYNQPQHF.

V and J are TRBV7-9 and TRBJ2-7; D gene unclear. Trimming removed 3 bases at V and 2 bases at J, with 11 bases between. Germline lookup yields CDR1 SEHNR and CDR2 FQNEAQ (reference sequence). The CDR3 runs to 14 residues. CDR3 sequence: CASSLALRPYEQYF. The CDR3 DNA follows: TGTGCCAGCAGCTTGGCCCTAAGGCCCTACGAGCAGTACTTC.

V usage is TRBV5-6 and J usage is TRBJ2-1, with D tentatively TRBD1 (6 bases). Germline values: CDR1 SGHDT, CDR2 YYEEEE. There are 11 residues in the CDR3. V dropped 3 bases and J dropped 12 bases, with 10 bases sitting between them. The CDR3 region is CASSSGTMQFF. CDR3 coding DNA: TGTGCCAGCAGCTCCGGGACAATGCAGTTCTTC.

This clonotype was counted a few times. The rearrangement links TRBV20-1 to TRBJ2-7; D is unresolved. Between the trimmed V and J ends, which lost 3 bases and 5 bases, there was a span of 14 bases. Germline CDR1 reads DFQATT; CDR2 reads SNEGSKA (reference sequence). This CDR3 has 13 amino acids. This chain's CDR3 is CSASRRSRNEQYF. The CDR3 region has the DNA TGCAGTGCTAGTAGAAGGAGTCGGAACGAGCAGTACTTC.